This T cell receptor beta chain appears in the sequencing data of a study of T cells in localized non-small cell lung cancer. Overall study findings and caveats: Patients showing higher blood T cell density tended to see longer overall survival.

Germline-derived CDR1 and CDR2 are PRHDT and FYEKMQ (reference sequence). CDR3 length: 15 amino acids. Trimming pared 0 bases from V and 4 bases from J, leaving 12 bases between. The assay was immunoSEQ multiplex PCR, and TCRdb's table has in-frame clones only and misses some. The sample has 72,000 or so clones; 86% are singletons. Regarding this clone: Its antigen remains unknown.

The receptor was isolated from a male donor aged 60 or over with stage III squamous cell lung carcinoma. The chain recombines TRBV13 with TRBJ1-1; D gene unclear. The specimen comprised peripheral blood, sampled before any cancer treatment. The CDR3 nucleotides read TGTGCCAGCAGCTTAGGCCTGGGCTTGACCACTGAAGCTTTCTTT. Protein sequence: CASSLGLGLTTEAFF.